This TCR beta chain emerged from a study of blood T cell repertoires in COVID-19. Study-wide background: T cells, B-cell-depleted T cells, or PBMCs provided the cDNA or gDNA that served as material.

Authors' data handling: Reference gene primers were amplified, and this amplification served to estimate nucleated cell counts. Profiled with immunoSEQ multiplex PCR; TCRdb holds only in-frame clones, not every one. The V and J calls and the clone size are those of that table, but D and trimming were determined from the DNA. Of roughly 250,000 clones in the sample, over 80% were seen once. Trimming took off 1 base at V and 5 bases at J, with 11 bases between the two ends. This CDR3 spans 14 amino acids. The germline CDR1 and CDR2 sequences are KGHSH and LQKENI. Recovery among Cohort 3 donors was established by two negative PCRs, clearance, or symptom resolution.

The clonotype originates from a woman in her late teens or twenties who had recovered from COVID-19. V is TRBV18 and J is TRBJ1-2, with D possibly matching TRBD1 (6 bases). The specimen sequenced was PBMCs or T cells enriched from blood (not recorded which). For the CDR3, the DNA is TGTGCCAGCTCACCACGGTTGGACAGTTATGGCTACACCTTC. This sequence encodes CASSPRLDSYGYTF. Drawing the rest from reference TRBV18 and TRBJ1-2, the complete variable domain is NAGVMQNPRHLVRRRGQEARLRCSPMKGHSHVYWYRQLPEEGLKFMVYLQKENIIDESGMPKERFSAEFPKEGPSILRIQQVVRGDSAAYFCASSPRLDSYGYTFGSGTRLTVV.